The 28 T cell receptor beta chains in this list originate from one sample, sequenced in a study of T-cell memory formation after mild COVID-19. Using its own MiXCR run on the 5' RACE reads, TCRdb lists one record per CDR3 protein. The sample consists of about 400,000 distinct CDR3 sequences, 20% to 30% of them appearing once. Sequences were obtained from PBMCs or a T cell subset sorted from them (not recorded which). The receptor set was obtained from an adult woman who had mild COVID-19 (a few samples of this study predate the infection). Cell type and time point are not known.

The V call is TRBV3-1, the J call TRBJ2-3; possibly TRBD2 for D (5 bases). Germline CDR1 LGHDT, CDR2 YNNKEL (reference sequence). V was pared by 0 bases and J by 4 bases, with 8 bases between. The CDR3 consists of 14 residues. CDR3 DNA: TGTGCCAGCAGCCAAGATTCGGGGTCAGATACGCAGTATTTT. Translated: CASSQDSGSDTQYF.

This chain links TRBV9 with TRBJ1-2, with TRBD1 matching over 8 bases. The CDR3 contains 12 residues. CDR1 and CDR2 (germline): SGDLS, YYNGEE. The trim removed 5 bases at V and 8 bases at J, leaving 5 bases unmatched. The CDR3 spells CASRESGGGYTF. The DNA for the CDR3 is TGTGCCAGCAGGGAATCAGGGGGCGGCTACACCTTC.

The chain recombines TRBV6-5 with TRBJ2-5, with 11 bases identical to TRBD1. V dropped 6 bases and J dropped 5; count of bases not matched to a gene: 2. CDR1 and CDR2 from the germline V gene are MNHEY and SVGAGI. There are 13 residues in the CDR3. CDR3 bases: TGTGCCAGCAGGGACAGGGGGCATGAGACCCAGTACTTC. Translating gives CASRDRGHETQYF.

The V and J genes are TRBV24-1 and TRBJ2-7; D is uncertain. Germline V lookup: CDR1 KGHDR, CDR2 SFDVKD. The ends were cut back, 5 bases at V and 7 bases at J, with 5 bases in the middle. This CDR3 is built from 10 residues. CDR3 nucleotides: TGTGCCACCAGTGTCCGAGAGCAGTACTTC. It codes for CATSVREQYF.

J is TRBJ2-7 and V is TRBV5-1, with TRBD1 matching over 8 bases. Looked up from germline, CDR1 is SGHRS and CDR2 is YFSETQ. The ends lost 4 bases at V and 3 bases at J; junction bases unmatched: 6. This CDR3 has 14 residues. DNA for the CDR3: TGCGCCAGCAGCCCAGACAGGGGTTACTACGAGCAGTACTTC. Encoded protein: CASSPDRGYYEQYF.

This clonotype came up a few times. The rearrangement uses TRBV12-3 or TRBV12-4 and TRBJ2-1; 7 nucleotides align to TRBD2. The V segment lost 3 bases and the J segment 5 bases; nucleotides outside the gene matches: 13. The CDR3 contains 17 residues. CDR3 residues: CASSFRAGSGPDNEQFF. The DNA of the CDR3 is TGTGCCAGCAGTTTCAGGGCAGGTAGCGGGCCTGACAATGAGCAGTTCTTC.

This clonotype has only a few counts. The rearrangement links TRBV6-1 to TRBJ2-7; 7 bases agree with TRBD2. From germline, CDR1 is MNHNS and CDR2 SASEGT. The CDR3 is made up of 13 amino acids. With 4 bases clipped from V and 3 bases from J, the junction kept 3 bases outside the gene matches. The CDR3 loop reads CASSATGGYEQYF. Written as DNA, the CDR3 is TGTGCCAGCAGTGCTACGGGAGGCTACGAGCAGTACTTC.

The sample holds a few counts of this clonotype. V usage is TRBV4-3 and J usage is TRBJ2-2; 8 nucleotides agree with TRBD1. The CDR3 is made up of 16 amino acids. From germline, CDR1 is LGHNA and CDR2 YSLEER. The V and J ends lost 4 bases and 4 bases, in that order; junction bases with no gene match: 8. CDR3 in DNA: TGCGCCAGCAGCCTCTGGACAGGGACCATCACCGGGGAGCTGTTTTTT. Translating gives CASSLWTGTITGELFF.

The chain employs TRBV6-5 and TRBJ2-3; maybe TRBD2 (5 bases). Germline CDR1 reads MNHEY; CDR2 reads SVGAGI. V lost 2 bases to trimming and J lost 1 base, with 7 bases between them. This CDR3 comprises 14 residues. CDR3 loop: CASSYLGGTDTQYF. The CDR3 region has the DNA TGTGCCAGCAGTTACCTCGGGGGCACAGATACGCAGTATTTT.

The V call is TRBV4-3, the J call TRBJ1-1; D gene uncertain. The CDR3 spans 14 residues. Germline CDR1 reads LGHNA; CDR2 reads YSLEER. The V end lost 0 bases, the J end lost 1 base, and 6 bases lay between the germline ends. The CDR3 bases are TGCGCCAGCAGCCAAGACATAGGGAACACTGAAGCTTTCTTT. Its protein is CASSQDIGNTEAFF.

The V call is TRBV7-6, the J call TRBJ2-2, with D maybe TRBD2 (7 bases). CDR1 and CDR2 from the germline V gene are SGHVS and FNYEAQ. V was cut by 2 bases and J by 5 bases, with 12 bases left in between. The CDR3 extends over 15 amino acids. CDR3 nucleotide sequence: TGTGCCAGCAGCTTAAGGGGGGGTCTTACCGGGGAGCTGTTTTTT. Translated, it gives CASSLRGGLTGELFF.

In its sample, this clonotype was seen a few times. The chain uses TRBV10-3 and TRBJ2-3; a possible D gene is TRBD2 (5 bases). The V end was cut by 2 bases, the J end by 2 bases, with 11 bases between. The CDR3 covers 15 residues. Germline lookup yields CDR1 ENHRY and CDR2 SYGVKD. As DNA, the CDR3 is TGTGCCATCAGTGAGCAAGCGGCTTTCACAGATACGCAGTATTTT. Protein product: CAISEQAAFTDTQYF.

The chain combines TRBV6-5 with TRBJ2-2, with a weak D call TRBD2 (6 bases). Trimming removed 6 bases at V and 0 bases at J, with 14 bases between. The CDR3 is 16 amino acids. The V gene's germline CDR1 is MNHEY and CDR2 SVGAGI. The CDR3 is CASRALRGTNTGELFF. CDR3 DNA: TGTGCCAGCAGAGCACTTCGGGGGACGAACACCGGGGAGCTGTTTTTT.

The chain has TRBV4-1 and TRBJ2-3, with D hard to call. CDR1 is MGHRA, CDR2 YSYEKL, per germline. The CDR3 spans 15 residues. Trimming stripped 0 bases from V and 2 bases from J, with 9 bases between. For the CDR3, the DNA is TGCGCCAGCAGCCAAGACGACGTCTTCACAGATACGCAGTATTTT. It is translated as CASSQDDVFTDTQYF.

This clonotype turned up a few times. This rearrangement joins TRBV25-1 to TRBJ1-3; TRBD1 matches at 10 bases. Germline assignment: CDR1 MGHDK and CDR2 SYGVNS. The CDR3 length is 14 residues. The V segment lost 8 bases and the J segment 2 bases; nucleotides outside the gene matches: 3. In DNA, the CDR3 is TGTGCCAGCGCCGACAGGGGGCCTGGAAACACCATATATTTT. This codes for CASADRGPGNTIYF.

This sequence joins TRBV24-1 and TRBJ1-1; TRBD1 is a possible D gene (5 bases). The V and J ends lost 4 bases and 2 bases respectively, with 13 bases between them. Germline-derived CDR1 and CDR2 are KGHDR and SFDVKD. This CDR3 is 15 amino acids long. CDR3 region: CATSDPKTANTEAFF. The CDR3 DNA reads TGTGCCACCAGTGACCCAAAGACAGCTAACACTGAAGCTTTCTTT.

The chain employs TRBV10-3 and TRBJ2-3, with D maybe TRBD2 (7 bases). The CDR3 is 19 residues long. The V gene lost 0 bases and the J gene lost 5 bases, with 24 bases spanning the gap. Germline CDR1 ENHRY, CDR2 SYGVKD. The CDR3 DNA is TGTGCCATCAGTGAGTCGAACTCCAGGGGTGTGCGGGAGATAGATACGCAGTATTTT. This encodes CAISESNSRGVREIDTQYF.

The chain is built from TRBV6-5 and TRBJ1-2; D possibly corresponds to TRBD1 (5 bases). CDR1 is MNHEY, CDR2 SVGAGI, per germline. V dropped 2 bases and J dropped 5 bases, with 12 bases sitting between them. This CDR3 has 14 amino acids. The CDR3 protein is CASSYGRAEYGYTF. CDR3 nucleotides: TGTGCCAGCAGTTACGGCAGGGCGGAGTATGGCTACACCTTC.

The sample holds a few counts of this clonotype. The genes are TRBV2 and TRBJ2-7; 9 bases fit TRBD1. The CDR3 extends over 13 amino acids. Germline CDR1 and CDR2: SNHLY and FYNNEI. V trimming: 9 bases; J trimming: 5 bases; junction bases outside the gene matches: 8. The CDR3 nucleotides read TGTGCCAGAAACAGGGGGCCTCAGGACGAGCAGTACTTC. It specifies CARNRGPQDEQYF.

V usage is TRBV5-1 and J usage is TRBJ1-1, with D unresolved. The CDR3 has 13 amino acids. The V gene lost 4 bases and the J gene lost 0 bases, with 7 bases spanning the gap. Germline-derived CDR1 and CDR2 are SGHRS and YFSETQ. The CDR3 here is CASSELMNTEAFF. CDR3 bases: TGCGCCAGCAGCGAGTTAATGAACACTGAAGCTTTCTTT.

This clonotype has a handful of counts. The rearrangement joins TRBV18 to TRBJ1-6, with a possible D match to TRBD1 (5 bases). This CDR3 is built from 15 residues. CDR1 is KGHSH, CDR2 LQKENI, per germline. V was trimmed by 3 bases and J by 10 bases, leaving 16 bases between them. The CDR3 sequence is CASSPGGDGLSPLHF. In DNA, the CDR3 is TGTGCCAGCTCACCGGGCGGGGACGGACTATCACCCCTCCACTTT.

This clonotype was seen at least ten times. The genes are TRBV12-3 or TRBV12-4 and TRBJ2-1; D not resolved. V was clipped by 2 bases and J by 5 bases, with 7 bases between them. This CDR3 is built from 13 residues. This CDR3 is CASSLTTNNEQFF. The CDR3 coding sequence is TGTGCCAGCAGTTTAACTACAAACAATGAGCAGTTCTTC.

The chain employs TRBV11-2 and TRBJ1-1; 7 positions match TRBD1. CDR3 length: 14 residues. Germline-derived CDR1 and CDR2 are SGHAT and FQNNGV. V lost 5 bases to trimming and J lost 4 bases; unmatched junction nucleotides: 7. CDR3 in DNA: TGTGCCAGCAGCCCTACGACAGGGAGCACTGAAGCTTTCTTT. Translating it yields CASSPTTGSTEAFF.

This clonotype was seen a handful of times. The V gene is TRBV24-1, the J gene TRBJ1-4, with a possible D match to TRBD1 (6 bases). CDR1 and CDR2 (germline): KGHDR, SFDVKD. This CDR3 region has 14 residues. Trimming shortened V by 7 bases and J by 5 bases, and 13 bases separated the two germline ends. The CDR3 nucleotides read TGTGCCACCAGGGAATGGACAGCCAATGAAAAACTGTTTTTT. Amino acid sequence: CATREWTANEKLFF.

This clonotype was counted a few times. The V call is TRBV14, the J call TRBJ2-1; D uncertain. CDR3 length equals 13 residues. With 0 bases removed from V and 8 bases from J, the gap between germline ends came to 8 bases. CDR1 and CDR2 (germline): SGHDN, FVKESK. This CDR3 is CASSQDSWDEQFF. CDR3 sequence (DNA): TGTGCCAGCAGCCAAGATTCCTGGGATGAGCAGTTCTTC. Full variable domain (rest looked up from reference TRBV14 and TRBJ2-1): EAGVTQFPSHSVIEKGQTVTLRCDPISGHDNLYWYRRVMGKEIKFLLHFVKESKQDESGMPNNRFLAERTGGTYSTLKVQPAELEDSGVYFCASSQDSWDEQFFGPGTRLTVL.

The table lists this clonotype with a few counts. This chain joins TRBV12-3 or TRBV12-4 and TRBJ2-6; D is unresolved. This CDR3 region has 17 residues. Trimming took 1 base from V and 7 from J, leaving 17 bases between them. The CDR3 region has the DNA TGTGCCAGCAGTTTAGGGCGGACCCTCGCCGGCGCCAACGTCCTGACTTTC. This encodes CASSLGRTLAGANVLTF.

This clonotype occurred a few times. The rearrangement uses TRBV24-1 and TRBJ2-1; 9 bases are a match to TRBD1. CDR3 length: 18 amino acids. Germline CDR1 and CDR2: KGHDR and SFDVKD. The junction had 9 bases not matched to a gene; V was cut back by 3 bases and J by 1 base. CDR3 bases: TGTGCCACCAGTGATCCAGCCGGACAGGGGTTGTCCTACAATGAGCAGTTCTTC. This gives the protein CATSDPAGQGLSYNEQFF.

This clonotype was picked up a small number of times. The CDR3 sequence is CASSQKGFNTEAFF. Here the CDR3 DNA reads TGTGCCAGCAGCCAAAAAGGGTTCAACACTGAAGCTTTCTTT. V and J are TRBV3-1 and TRBJ1-1; D remains ambiguous. CDR3 length: 14 amino acids. Trimming removed 2 bases from V and 2 bases from J, with 9 bases in between. CDR1 and CDR2 (germline): LGHDT, YNNKEL (reference sequence).